This record concerns one TCR beta chain sequence. Its antigen is currently unknown. These data originate in a study of regulatory T cells in long-lasting Graves disease. Study details: Persistent Graves' disease denoted over 5 years of antithyroid drugs plus positive TSH receptor antibodies.

Time point denoted: persistent/refractory GD, antithyroid drugs over 5 years with positive TRAb. Preparation of the TCR library used RNA extracted from PBMCs. Patients of an endocrinology department in Xi'an, China, were included. CDR3-region Arm-PCR and iRepertoire HTBI primers produced the TCR beta libraries. TCRdb recomputed calls from the multiplex PCR reads with MiXCR, one row per CDR3 protein. The sample consists of about 660,000 distinct CDR3 sequences, around 30% of them appearing once. Overall study findings and caveats: No thyroid tissue was studied; the work used peripheral blood only. Persistent disease favored TRBV28, TRBJ1-2 and TRBJ2-5.

The CDR3 runs to 11 residues. Germline CDR1 SGHAT, CDR2 FQNNGV. Trimming took off 4 bases at V and 7 bases at J, with 8 bases between the two ends. The receptor comes from a female donor with Graves disease. Sequenced here: peripheral blood mononuclear cells (PBMCs), sampled when the disease was refractory, from a patient treated with antithyroid drugs. The gene calls are TRBV11-2 and TRBJ2-7; no firm D call. The CDR3 DNA follows: TGTGCCAGCAGCTCCCCGATTGAGCAGTACTTC. Protein: CASSSPIEQYF.